Reported below is one T cell receptor beta chain. The data were taken from a study of blood T cell repertoires in COVID-19. About the study: Whether acute or convalescent, the COVID-19 samples came from the United States, Italy and Spain. Sample material is recorded as cDNA or gDNA derived from T cells, B-cell-depleted T cells, or PBMCs.

Original processing methods: Reference gene primer amplification yielded estimated nucleated cell counts. The assay was immunoSEQ multiplex PCR, and TCRdb's table has in-frame clones only and misses some. From that table come the V and J calls and clone size; the DNA was used to work out D and trimming. Counted here are roughly 380,000 clones, approximately 81% occurring once; the ten biggest clones make up 3.5% to 4%. Specimen: peripheral blood. The receptor's source is a woman aged 18-29 years with acute or convalescent COVID-19.

CDR3 DNA: TGTGCCAGCAGTCCCCGACAGGGGGGGGACTACGAGCAGTACTTC. Protein product: CASSPRQGGDYEQYF. This chain connects TRBV27 to TRBJ2-7, with TRBD1 matching over 9 bases. This CDR3 has 15 amino acids. J gave up 3 bases and V 5 bases, and 8 bases lay outside the gene matches. Germline V gene sequence: CDR1 MNHEY, CDR2 SMNVEV (reference sequence).